Listed below are T cell receptor beta chains from one sample, sequenced in a study of blood T cell repertoires in COVID-19. Sequenced by immunoSEQ multiplex PCR; TCRdb stores in-frame clones only, minus some. Of over 350,000 clones listed, 75% to 90% are singletons. Sequenced sample: peripheral blood. The receptors stem from a woman in her twenties or thirties with acute or convalescent COVID-19. Each CDR3 is given without its conserved first and last residue. Each record gives: V gene, CDR3 length, CDR3 protein.

v_call: TRBV9
cdr3_length: 10
cdr3_aa: ASSLPRREAF

v_call: TRBV3-1/TRBV3-2
cdr3_length: 13
cdr3_aa: ASSQGPWAEQPQH

v_call: TRBV28
cdr3_length: 12
cdr3_aa: ASSLRGLYYGYT

v_call: TRBV5-1
cdr3_length: 12
cdr3_aa: ASSSGTGHSPLH

v_call: TRBV5-6
cdr3_length: 15
cdr3_aa: ASSPGSPSGFNEKLF

v_call: TRBV9
cdr3_length: 13
cdr3_aa: ASSVWGDSGNTIY

v_call: TRBV24-1
cdr3_length: 12
cdr3_aa: AVKGGQGDSPLH

v_call: TRBV2
cdr3_length: 12
cdr3_aa: ASRHRGLGTEAF

v_call: TRBV2
cdr3_length: 12
cdr3_aa: ASRGGLVPYEQY

v_call: TRBV28
cdr3_length: 14
cdr3_aa: ASSSTGAVTHNEQF

v_call: TRBV5-1
cdr3_length: 11
cdr3_aa: ASSPVSVHGYT

v_call: TRBV12-3/TRBV12-4
cdr3_length: 10
cdr3_aa: ASSETGYEQY